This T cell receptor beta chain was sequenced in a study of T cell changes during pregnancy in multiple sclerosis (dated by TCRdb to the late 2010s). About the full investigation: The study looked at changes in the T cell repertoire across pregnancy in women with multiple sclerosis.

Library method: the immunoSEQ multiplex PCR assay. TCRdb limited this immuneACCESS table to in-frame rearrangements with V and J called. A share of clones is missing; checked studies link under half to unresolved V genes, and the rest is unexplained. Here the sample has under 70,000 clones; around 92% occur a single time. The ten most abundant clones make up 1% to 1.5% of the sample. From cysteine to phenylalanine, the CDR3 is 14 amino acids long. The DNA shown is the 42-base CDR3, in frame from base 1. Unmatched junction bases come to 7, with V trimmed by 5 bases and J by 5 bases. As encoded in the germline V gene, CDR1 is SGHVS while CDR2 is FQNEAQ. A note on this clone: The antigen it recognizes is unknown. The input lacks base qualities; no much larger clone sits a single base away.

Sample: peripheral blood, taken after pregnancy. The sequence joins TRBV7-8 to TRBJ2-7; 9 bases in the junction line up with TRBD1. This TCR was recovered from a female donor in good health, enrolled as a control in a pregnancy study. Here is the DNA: TGTGCCAGCAGCCCCGGGACAGGGATCAACGAGCAGTACTTC. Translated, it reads CASSPGTGINEQYF. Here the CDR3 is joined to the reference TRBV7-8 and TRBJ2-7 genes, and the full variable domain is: GAGVSQSPRYKVAKRGQDVALRCDPISGHVSLFWYQQALGQGPEFLTYFQNEAQLDKSGLPSDRFFAERPEGSVSTLKIQRTQQEDSAVYLCASSPGTGINEQYFGPGTRLTVT.